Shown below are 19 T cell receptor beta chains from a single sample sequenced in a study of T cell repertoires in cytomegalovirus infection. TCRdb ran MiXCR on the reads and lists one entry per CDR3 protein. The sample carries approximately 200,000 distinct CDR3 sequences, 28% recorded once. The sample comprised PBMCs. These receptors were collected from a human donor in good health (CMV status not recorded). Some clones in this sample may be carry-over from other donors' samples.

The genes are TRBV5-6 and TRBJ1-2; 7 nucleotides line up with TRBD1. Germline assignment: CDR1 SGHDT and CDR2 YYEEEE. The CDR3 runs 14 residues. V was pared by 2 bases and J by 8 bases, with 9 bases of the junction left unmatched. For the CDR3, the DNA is TGTGCCAGCAGCTTCCAGGGGGTTGGGGAAGGCTACACCTTC. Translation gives CASSFQGVGEGYTF.

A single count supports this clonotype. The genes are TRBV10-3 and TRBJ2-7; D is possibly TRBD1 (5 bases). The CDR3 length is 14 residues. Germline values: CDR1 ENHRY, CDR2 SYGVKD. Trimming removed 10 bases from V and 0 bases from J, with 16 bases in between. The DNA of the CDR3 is TGTGCCACCCAAGCCTCGACAGACTCCTACGAGCAGTACTTC. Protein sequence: CATQASTDSYEQYF.

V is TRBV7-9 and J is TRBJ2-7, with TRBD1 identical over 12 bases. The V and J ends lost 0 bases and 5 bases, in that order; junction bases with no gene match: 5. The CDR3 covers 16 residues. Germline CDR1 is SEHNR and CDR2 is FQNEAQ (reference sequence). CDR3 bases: TGTGCCAGCAGCTTAGCCTCCGGGACAGGGGGCCACGAGCAGTACTTC. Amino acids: CASSLASGTGGHEQYF.

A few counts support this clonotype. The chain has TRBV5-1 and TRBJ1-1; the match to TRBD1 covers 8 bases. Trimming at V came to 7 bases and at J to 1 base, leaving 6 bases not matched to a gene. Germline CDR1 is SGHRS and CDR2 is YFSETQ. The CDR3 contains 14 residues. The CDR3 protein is CASGTGTGNTEAFF. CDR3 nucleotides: TGCGCCAGCGGCACTGGGACAGGGAACACTGAAGCTTTCTTT.

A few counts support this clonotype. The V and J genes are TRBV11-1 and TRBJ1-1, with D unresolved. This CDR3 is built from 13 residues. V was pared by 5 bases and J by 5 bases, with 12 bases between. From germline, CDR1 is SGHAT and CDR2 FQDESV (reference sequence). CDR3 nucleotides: TGTGCCAGCAGCCACACACGGGGTACTGAAGCTTTCTTT. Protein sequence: CASSHTRGTEAFF.

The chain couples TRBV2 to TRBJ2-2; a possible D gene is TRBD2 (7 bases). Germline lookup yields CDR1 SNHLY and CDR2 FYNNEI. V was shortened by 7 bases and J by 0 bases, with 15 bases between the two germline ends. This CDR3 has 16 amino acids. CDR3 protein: CASKGGPGTNTGELFF. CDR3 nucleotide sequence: TGTGCCAGCAAGGGGGGGCCAGGGACGAACACCGGGGAGCTGTTTTTT.

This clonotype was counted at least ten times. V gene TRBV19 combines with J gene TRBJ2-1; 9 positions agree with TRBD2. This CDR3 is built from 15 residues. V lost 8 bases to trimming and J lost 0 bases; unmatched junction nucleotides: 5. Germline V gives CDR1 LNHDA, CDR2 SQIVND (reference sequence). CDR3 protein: CASGRGGSSYNEQFF. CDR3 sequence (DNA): TGTGCCAGTGGGCGGGGGGGGAGCTCCTACAATGAGCAGTTCTTC.

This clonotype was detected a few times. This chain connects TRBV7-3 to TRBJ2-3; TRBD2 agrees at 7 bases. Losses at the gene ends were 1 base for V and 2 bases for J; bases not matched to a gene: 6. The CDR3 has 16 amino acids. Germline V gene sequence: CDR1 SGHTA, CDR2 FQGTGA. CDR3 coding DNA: TGTGCCAGCAGCTTAAGGCTAGCGGCCTACACAGATACGCAGTATTTT. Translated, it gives CASSLRLAAYTDTQYF.

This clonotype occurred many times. For the CDR3, the DNA is TGTGCCAGCAGCGCCGGGACAGGGGGCGACGAGCAGTACTTC. Translating it yields CASSAGTGGDEQYF. The chain links TRBV9 to TRBJ2-7; 12 bases match TRBD1. CDR3 length: 14 amino acids. From germline, CDR1 is SGDLS and CDR2 YYNGEE. V was clipped by 3 bases and J by 5 bases; unmatched bases: 3.

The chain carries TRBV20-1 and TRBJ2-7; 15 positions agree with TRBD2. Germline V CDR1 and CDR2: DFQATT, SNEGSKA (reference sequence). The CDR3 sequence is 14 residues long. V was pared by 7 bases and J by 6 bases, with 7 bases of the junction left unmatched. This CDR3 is CSVAGLAGGREQYF. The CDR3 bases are TGCAGTGTCGCCGGACTAGCGGGGGGGCGCGAGCAGTACTTC.

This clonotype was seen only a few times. CDR3 sequence reads: CASSGDVRHTEAFF. The CDR3, as DNA: TGTGCCAGCAGCGGGGACGTCAGGCACACTGAAGCTTTCTTT. This rearrangement joins TRBV7-6 to TRBJ1-1, with a possible D match to TRBD1 (5 bases). Germline values: CDR1 SGHVS, CDR2 FNYEAQ. Trimming shortened V by 5 bases and J by 3 bases, and 13 bases separated the two germline ends. The CDR3 runs to 14 residues.

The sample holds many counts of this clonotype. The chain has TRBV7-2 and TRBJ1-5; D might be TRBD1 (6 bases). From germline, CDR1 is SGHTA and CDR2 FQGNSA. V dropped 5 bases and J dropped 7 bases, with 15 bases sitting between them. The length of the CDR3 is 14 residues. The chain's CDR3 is CASSLTGMGQPQHF. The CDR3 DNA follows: TGTGCCAGCAGCCTTACAGGGATGGGACAGCCCCAGCATTTT.

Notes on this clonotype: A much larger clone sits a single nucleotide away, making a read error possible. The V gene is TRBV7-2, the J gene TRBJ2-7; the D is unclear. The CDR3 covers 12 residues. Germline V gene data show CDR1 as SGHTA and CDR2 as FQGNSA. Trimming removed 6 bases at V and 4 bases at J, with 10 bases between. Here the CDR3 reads CASSSHEYEQYF. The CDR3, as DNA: TGTGCCAGCAGTTCTCACGAATACGAGCAGTACTTC. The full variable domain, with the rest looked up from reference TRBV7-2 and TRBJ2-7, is GAGVSQSPSNKVTEKGKDVELRCDPISGHTALYWYRQSLGQGLEFLIYFQGNSAPDKSGLPSDRFSAERTGGSVSTLTIQRTQQEDSAVYLCASSSHEYEQYFGPGTRLTVT.

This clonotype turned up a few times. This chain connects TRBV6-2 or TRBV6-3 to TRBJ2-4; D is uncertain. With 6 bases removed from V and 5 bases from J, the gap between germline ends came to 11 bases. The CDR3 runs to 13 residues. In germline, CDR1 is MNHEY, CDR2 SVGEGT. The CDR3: CASRPHGENIQYF. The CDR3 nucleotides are TGTGCCAGCAGACCCCACGGCGAAAACATTCAGTACTTC.

The CDR3 region has the DNA TGTGCCAGCAGCTTGACAGGGGGGTGGACCGGGGAGCTGTTTTTT. Translating gives CASSLTGGWTGELFF. The chain combines TRBV11-2 with TRBJ2-2; TRBD1 matches at 9 bases. The CDR3 is made up of 15 amino acids. Germline assignment: CDR1 SGHAT and CDR2 FQNNGV. V lost 3 bases to trimming and J lost 5 bases; unmatched junction nucleotides: 4.

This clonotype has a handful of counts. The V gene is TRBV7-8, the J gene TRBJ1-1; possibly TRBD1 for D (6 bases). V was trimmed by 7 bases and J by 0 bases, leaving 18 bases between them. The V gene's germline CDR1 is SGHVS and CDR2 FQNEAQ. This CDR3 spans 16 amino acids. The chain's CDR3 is CASKRGGWPLNTEAFF. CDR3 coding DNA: TGTGCCAGCAAAAGGGGGGGATGGCCCCTGAACACTGAAGCTTTCTTT.

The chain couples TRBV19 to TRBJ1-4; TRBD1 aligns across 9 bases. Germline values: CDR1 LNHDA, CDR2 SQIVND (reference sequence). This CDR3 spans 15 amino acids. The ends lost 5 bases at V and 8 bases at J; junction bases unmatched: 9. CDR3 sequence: CASSSTGGNGEKLFF. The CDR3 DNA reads TGTGCCAGTAGTTCTACAGGGGGCAATGGAGAAAAACTGTTTTTT.

The CDR3 is CASSSGGENEQFF. DNA for the CDR3: TGTGCCAGCAGTAGCGGGGGGGAGAATGAGCAGTTCTTC. The chain couples TRBV25-1 to TRBJ2-1, with 10 bases aligning to TRBD2. Trimming cost V 5 bases and J 7 bases; bases outside gene matches: 2. Germline V gives CDR1 MGHDK, CDR2 SYGVNS. This CDR3 spans 13 amino acids.

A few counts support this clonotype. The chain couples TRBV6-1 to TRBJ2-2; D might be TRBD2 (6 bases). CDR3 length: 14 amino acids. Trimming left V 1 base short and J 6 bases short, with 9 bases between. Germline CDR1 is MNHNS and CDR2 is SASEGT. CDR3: CASSEVWGAGELFF. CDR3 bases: TGTGCCAGCAGTGAAGTCTGGGGGGCCGGGGAGCTGTTTTTT.